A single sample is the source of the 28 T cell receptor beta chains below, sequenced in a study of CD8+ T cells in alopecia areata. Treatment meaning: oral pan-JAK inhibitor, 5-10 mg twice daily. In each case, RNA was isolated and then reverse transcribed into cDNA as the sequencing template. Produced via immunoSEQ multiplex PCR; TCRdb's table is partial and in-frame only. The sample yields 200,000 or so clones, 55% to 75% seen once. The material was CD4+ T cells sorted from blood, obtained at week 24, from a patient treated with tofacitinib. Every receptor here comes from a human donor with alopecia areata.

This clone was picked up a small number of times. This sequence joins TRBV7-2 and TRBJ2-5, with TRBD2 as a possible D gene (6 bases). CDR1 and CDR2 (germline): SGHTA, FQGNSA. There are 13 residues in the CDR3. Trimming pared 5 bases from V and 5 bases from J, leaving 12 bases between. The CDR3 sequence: CASSPLTRETQYF. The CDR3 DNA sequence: TGTGCCAGCAGCCCCCTGACTAGGGAGACCCAGTACTTC. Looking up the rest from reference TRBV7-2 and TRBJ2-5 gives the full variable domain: GAGVSQSPSNKVTEKGKDVELRCDPISGHTALYWYRQSLGQGLEFLIYFQGNSAPDKSGLPSDRFSAERTGGSVSTLTIQRTQQEDSAVYLCASSPLTRETQYFGPGTRLLVL.

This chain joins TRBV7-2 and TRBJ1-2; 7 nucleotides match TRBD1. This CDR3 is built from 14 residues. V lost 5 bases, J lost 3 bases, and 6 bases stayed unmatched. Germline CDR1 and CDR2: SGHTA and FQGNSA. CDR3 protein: CASSPTTGDYGYTF. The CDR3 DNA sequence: TGTGCCAGCAGCCCAACTACAGGGGACTATGGCTACACCTTC.

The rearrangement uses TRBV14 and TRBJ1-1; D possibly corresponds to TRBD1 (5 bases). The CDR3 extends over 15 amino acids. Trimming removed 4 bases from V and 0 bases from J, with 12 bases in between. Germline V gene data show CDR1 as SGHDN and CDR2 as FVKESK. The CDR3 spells CASSRQGDMNTEAFF. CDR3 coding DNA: TGTGCCAGCAGCCGGCAGGGCGATATGAACACTGAAGCTTTCTTT.

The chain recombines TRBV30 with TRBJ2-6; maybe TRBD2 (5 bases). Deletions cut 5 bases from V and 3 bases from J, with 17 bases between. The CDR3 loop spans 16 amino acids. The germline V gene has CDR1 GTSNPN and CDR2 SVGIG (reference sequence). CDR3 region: CAWHRGVANGANVLTF. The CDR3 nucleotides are TGTGCCTGGCATCGGGGAGTTGCGAATGGGGCCAACGTCCTGACTTTC.

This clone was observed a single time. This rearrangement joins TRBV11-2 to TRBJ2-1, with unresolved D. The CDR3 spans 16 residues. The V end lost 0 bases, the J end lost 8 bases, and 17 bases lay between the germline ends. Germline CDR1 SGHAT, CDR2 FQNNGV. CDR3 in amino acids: CASSLDGLAARDEQFF. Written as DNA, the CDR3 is TGTGCCAGCAGCTTAGATGGGCTCGCAGCCCGGGATGAGCAGTTCTTC.

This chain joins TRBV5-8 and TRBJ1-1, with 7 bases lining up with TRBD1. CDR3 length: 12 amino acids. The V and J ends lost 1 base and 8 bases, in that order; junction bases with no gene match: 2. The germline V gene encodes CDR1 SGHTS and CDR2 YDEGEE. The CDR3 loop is CASSLRTGEAFF. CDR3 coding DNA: TGTGCCAGCAGCTTGAGGACAGGCGAAGCTTTCTTT.

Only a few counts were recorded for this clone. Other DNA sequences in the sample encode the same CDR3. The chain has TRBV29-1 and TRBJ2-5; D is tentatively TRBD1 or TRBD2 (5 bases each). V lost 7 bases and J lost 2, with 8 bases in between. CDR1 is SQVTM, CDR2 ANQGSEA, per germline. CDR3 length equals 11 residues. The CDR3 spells CSAGPQETQYF. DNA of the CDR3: TGCAGCGCGGGACCTCAAGAGACCCAGTACTTC.

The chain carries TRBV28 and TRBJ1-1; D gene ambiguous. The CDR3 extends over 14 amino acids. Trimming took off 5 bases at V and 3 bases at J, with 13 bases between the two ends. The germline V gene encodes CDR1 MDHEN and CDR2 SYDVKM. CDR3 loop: CASSIPGGYTEAFF. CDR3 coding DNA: TGTGCCAGCAGTATACCCGGAGGGTACACTGAAGCTTTCTTT.

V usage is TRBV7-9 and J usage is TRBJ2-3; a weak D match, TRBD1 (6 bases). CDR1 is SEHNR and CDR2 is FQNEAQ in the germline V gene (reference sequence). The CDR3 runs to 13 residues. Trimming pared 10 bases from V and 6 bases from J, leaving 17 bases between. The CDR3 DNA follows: TGTGCCAAAAGACAGGACGTTTCGGATACGCAGTATTTT. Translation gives CAKRQDVSDTQYF.

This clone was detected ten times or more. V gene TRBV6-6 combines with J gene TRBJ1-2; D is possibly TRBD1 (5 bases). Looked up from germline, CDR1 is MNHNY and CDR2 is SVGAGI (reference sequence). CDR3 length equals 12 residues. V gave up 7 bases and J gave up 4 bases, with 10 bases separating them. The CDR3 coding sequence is TGTGCCAGCACAGGGCAGCTCTATGGCTACACCTTC. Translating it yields CASTGQLYGYTF.

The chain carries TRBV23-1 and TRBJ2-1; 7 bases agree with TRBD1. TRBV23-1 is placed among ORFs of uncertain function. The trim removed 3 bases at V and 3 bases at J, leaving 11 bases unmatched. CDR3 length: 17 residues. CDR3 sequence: CASSHRGTGVDYNEQFF. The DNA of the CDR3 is TGCGCCAGCAGTCATAGGGGAACAGGGGTCGACTACAATGAGCAGTTCTTC.

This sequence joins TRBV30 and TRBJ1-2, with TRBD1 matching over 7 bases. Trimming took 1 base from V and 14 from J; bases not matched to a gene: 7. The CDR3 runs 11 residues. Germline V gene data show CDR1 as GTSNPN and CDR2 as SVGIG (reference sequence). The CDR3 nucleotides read TGTGCCTGGAGTGGGGCAGGGGGGACGACCTTC. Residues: CAWSGAGGTTF. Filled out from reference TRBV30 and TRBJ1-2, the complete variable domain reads SQTIHQWPATLVQPVGSPLSLECTVEGTSNPNLYWYRQAAGRGLQLLFYSVGIGQISSEVPQNLSASRPQDRQFILSSKKLLLSDSGFYLCAWSGAGGTTFGSGTRLTVV.

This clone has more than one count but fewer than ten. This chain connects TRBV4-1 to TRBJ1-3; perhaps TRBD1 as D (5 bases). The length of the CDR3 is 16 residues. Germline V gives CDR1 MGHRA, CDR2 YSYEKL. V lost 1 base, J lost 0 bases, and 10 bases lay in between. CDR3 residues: CASSQGGAFSGNTIYF. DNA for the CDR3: TGCGCCAGCAGCCAAGGTGGGGCCTTCTCTGGAAACACCATATATTTT.

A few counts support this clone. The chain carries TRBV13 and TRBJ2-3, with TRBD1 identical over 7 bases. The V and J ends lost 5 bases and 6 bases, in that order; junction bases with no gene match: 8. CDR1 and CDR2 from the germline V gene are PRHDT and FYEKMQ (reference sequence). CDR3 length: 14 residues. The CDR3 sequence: CASSRNRGGDTQYF. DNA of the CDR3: TGTGCCAGCAGCCGTAACAGGGGCGGTGATACGCAGTATTTT.

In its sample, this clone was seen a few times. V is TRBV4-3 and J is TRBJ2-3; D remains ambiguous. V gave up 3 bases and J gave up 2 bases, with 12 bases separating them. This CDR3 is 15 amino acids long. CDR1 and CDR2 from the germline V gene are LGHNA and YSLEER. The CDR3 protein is CASSHRRLHTDTQYF. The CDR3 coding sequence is TGCGCCAGCAGCCACCGAAGACTCCACACAGATACGCAGTATTTT.

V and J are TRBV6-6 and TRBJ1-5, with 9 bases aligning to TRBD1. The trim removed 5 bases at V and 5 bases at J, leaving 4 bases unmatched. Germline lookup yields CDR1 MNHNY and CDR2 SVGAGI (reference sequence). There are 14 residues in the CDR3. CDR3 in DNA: TGTGCCAGCAGTAGCCGGGACAGGGATCAGCCCCAGCATTTT. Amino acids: CASSSRDRDQPQHF.

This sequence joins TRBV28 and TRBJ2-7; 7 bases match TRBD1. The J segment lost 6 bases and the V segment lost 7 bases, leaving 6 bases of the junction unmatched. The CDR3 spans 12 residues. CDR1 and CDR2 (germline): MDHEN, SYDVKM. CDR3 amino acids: CASIQGESEQYF. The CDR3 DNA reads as TGTGCCAGCATTCAGGGGGAGTCCGAGCAGTACTTC.

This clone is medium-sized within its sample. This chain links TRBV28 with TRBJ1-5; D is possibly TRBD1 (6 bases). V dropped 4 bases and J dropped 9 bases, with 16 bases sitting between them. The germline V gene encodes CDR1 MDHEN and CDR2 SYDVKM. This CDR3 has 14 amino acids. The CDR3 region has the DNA TGTGCCAGCAGTTACAGGTGGGGGCTTGGGCCCCAGCATTTT. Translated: CASSYRWGLGPQHF.

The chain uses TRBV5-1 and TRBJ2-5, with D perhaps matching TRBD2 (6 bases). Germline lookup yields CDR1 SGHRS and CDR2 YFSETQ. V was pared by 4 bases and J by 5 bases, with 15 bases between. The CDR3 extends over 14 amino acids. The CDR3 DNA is TGCGCCAGCAGCCGCGGGGAACCGAGGGAGACCCAGTACTTC. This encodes CASSRGEPRETQYF.

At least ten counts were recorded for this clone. The CDR3 bases are TGCAGCGTTAGCTGGACACAGGGTGACAAACTGTTTTTT. Protein product: CSVSWTQGDKLFF. The V gene is TRBV29-1, the J gene TRBJ1-4, with a tentative D call TRBD1 (6 bases). The germline V and J ends were trimmed by 5 bases and 11 bases, with 18 bases remaining between them. Germline V gene lookup returns CDR1 SQVTM and CDR2 ANQGSEA. The CDR3 spans 13 residues.

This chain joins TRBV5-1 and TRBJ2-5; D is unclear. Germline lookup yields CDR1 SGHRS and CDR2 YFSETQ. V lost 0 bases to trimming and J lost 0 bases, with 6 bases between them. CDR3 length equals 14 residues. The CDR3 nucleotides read TGCGCCAGCAGCTTGGGACAAGACCAAGAGACCCAGTACTTC. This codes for CASSLGQDQETQYF.

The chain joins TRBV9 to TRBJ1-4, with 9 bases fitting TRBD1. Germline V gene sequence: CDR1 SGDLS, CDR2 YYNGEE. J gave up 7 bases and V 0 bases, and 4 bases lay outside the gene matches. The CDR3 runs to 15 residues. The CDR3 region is CASSVDGTGSEKLFF. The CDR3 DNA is TGTGCCAGCAGCGTAGACGGGACAGGGAGTGAAAAACTGTTTTTT. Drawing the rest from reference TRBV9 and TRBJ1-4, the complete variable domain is DSGVTQTPKHLITATGQRVTLRCSPRSGDLSVYWYQQSLDQGLQFLIQYYNGEERAKGNILERFSAQQFPDLHSELNLSSLELGDSALYFCASSVDGTGSEKLFFGSGTQLSVL.

In DNA, the CDR3 is TGTGCCAGCAGTTCAGGACAGGGGCTGGGAAAACTGTTTTTT. Translating gives CASSSGQGLGKLFF. The V and J genes are TRBV27 and TRBJ1-4, with 9 bases lining up with TRBD1. CDR1 and CDR2 from the germline V gene are MNHEY and SMNVEV (reference sequence). V dropped 4 bases and J dropped 10; count of bases not matched to a gene: 7. This CDR3 spans 14 amino acids.

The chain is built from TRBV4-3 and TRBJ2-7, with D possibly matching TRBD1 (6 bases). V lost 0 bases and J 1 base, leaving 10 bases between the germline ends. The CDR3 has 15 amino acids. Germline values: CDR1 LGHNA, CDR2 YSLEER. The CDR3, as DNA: TGCGCCAGCAGCCAAGATCGCAGGGGATCCTACGAGCAGTACTTC. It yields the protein CASSQDRRGSYEQYF.

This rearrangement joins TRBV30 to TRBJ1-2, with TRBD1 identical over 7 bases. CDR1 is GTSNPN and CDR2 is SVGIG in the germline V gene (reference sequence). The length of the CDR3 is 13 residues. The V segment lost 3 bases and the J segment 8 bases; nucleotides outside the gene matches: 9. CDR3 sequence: CAWRETGRSGYTF. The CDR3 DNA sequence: TGTGCCTGGAGAGAGACAGGGCGGAGCGGCTACACCTTC.

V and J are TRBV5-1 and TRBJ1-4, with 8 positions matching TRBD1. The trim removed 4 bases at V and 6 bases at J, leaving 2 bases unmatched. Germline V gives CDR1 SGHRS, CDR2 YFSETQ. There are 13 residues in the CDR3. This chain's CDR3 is CASSAQGDEKLFF. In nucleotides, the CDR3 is TGCGCCAGCAGCGCACAGGGGGATGAAAAACTGTTTTTT.

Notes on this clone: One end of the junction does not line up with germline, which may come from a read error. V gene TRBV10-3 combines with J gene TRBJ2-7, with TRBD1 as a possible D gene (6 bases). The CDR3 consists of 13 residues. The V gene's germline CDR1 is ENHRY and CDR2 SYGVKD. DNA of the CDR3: TGTGCCAGCAGTTACTCGACAGGTTCCTCTCCCTACTTC. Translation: CASSYSTGSSPYF.

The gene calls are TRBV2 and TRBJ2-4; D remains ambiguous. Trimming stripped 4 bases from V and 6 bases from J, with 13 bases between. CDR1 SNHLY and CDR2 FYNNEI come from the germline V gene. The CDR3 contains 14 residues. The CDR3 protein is CASSADRWLNIQYF. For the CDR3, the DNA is TGTGCCAGCAGTGCCGATAGGTGGCTAAACATTCAGTACTTC.